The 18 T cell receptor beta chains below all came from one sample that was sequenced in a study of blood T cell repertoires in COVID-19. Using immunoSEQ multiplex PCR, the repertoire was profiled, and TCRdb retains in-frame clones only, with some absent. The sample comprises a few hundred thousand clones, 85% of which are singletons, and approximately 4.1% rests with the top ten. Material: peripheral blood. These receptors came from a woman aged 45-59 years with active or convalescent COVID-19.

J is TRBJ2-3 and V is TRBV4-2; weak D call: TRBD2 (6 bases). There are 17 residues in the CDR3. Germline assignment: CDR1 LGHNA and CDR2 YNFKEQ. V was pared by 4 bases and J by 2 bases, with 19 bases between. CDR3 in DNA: TGTGCCAGCAGCCGGGGGGAAGGCCCTACCTTCACAGATACGCAGTATTTT. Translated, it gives CASSRGEGPTFTDTQYF.

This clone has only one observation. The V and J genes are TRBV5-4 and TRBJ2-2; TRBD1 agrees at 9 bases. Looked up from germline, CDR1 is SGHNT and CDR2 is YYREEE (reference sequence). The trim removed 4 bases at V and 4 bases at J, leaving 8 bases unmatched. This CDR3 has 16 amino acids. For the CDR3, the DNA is TGTGCCAGCAGCCGACCGGGACAGGGTATCACCGGGGAGCTGTTTTTT. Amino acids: CASSRPGQGITGELFF.

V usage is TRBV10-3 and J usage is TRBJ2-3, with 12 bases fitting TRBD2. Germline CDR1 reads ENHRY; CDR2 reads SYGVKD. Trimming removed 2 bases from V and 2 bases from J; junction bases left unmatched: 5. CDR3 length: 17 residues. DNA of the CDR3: TGTGCCATCAGTGAGACACTAGCGGGAGGAGTCACAGATACGCAGTATTTT. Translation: CAISETLAGGVTDTQYF.

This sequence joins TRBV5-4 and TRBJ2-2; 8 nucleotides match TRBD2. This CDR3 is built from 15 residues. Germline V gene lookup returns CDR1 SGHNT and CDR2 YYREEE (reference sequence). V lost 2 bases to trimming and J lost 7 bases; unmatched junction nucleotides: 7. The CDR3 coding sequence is TGTGCCAGCAGCTTTCCAGCGGGAGTGGACGGGGAGCTGTTTTTT. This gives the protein CASSFPAGVDGELFF.

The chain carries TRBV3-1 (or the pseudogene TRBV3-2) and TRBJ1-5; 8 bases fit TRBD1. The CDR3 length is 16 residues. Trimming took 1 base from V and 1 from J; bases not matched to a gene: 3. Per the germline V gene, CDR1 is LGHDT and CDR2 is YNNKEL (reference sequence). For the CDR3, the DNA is TGTGCCAGCAGCCAAGCCGGACAGGGAAGCAATCAGCCCCAGCATTTT. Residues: CASSQAGQGSNQPQHF.

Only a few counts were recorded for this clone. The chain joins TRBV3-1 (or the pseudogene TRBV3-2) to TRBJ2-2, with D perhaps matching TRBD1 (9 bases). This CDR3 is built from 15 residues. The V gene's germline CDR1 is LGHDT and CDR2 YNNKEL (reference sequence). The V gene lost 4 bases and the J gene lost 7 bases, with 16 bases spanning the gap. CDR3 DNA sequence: TGTGCCAGCAGCCTCGGGACAGGGACTAGCGGGGAGCTGTTTTTT. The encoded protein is CASSLGTGTSGELFF.

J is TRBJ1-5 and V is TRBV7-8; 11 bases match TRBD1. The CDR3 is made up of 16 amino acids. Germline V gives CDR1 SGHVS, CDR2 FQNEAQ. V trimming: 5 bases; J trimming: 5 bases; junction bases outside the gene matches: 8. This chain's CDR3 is CASSKGQGAFDQPQHF. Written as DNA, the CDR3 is TGTGCCAGCAGCAAAGGACAGGGGGCATTCGATCAGCCCCAGCATTTT.

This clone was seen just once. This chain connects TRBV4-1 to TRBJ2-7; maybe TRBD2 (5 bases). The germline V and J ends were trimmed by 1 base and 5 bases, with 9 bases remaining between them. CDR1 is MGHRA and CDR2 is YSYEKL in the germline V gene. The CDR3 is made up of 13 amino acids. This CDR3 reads CASSQAPGDEQYF. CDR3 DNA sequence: TGCGCCAGCAGCCAAGCCCCCGGGGACGAGCAGTACTTC.

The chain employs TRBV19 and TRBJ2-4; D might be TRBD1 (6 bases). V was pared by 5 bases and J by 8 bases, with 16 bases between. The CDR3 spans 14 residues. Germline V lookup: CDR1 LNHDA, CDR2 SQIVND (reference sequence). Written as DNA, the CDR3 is TGTGCCAGTAGTGAACAGGGTAAGGGGGACATTCAGTACTTC. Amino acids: CASSEQGKGDIQYF.

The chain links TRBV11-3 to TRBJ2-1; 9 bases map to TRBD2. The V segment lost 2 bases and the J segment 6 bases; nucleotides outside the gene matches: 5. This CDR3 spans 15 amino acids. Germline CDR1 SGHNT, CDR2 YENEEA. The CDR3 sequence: CASSLKLAGFNEQFF. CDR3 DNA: TGTGCCAGCAGCTTAAAACTAGCGGGCTTCAATGAGCAGTTCTTC.

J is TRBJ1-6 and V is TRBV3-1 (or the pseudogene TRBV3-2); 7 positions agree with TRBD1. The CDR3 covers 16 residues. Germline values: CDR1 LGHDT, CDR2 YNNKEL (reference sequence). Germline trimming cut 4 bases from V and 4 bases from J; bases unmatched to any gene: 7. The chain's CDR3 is CASSPSGTEYNSPLHF. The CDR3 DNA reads TGTGCCAGCAGCCCCTCGGGGACAGAGTATAATTCACCCCTCCACTTT.

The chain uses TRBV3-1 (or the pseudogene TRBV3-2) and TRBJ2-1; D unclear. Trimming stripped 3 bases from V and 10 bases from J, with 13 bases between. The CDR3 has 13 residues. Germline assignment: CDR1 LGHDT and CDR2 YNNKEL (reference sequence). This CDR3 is CASSQPKQNEQFF. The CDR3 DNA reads TGTGCCAGCAGCCAGCCCAAACAGAACGAGCAGTTCTTC.

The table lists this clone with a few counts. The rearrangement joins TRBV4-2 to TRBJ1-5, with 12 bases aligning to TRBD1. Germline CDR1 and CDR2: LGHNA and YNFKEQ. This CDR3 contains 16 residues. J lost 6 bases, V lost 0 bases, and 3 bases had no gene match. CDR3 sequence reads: CASSQDGTGGVQPQHF. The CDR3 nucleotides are TGTGCCAGCAGCCAAGACGGGACAGGGGGCGTTCAGCCCCAGCATTTT.

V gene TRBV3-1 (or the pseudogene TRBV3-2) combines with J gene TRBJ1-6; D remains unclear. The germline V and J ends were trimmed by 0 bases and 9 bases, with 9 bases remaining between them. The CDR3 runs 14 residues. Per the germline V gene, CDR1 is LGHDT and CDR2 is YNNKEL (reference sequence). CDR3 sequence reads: CASSQDGNGSPLHF. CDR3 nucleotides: TGTGCCAGCAGCCAAGACGGTAATGGTTCACCCCTCCACTTT.

The CDR3: CASSQDSSNQPQHF. In DNA form, the CDR3 reads TGTGCCAGCAGCCAAGACAGTAGCAATCAGCCCCAGCATTTT. The genes are TRBV4-2 and TRBJ1-5, with D unresolved. Germline V gene lookup returns CDR1 LGHNA and CDR2 YNFKEQ. The CDR3 length is 14 residues. V shed 0 bases and J shed 0 bases, with 3 bases lying between them.

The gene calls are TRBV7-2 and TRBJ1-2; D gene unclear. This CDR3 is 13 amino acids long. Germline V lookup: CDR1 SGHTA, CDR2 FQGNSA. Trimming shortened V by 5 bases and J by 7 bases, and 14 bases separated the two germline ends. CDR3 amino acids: CASSLRPPGGYTF. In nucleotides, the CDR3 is TGTGCCAGCAGCCTTAGACCGCCGGGTGGCTACACCTTC.

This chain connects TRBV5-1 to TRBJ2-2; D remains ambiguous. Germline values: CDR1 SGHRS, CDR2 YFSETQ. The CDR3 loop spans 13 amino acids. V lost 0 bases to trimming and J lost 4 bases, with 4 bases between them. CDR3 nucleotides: TGCGCCAGCAGCTTGGTTATCACCGGGGAGCTGTTTTTT. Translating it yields CASSLVITGELFF. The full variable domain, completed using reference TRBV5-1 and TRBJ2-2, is KAGVTQTPRYLIKTRGQQVTLSCSPISGHRSVSWYQQTPGQGLQFLFEYFSETQRNKGNFPGRFSGRQFSNSRSEMNVSTLELGDSALYLCASSLVITGELFFGEGSRLTVL.

CDR3 amino acids: CASSLLGSSYEQYF. CDR3 nucleotides: TGTGCCAGCAGCTTGCTCGGGAGCTCCTACGAGCAGTACTTC. V is TRBV5-6 and J is TRBJ2-7, with D possibly being TRBD2 (6 bases). The V and J ends lost 1 base and 0 bases respectively, with 8 bases between them. Germline V gives CDR1 SGHDT, CDR2 YYEEEE. CDR3 length equals 14 residues.